A selection of T cell receptor beta chains follows, all from one sample in a study of spatial heterogeneity in lung cancer. TCRdb processed the 5' RACE reads anew with MiXCR; each CDR3 protein has one entry. The table lists 1,700 or so distinct CDR3 sequences, 10% to 15% of them singletons, with under 15% in the top ten. Sequences were derived from normal lung tissue next to the tumor, sampled at surgery. These receptors originate from a female donor with early-stage non-small cell lung cancer. Both conserved end residues are part of each CDR3. The D gene is left open where the match is weak. A clone size is listed for some rows: how often the clone was seen (once, few, many), or a class if it is expanded.

d_call j_call clone_size v_call cdr3_length cdr3_aa cdr3_nt
- TRBJ1-1 large TRBV11-3 13 CASSLRAWTEAFF TGTGCCAGCAGCCTGAGGGCCTGGACTGAAGCTTTCTTT
TRBD1 TRBJ2-3 - TRBV9 16 CASSVDLGQGADTQYF TGTGCCAGCAGCGTAGATCTGGGACAGGGCGCAGATACGCAGTATTTT
- TRBJ2-1 many TRBV9 12 CASSVDRGEQFF TGTGCCAGCAGCGTAGATAGAGGCGAGCAGTTCTTC
- TRBJ2-1 medium-sized TRBV7-2 14 CASSPQDLQNEQFF TGTGCCAGCAGCCCTCAGGACTTACAGAATGAGCAGTTCTTC
TRBD1 TRBJ1-2 few TRBV6-2/TRBV6-3 14 CASSYGTVRYGYTF TGTGCCAGCAGTTACGGGACAGTCCGCTATGGCTACACCTTC
TRBD2 TRBJ2-1 medium-sized TRBV2 14 CASRFGREYNEQFF TGTGCCAGCAGATTCGGGCGGGAGTACAATGAGCAGTTCTTC
- TRBJ2-4 medium-sized TRBV6-5 14 CASSYHARLDIQYF TGTGCCAGCAGTTACCACGCCAGATTGGACATTCAGTACTTC
TRBD1 TRBJ2-2 many TRBV5-4 16 CASSLNQGAATGELFF TGTGCCAGCAGCTTGAATCAGGGGGCGGCTACCGGGGAGCTGTTTTTT
- TRBJ2-1 large TRBV7-3 16 CASSSTDKGGYNEQFF TGTGCCAGCAGCTCTACTGACAAGGGAGGCTACAATGAGCAGTTCTTC
- TRBJ1-2 many TRBV7-9 16 CASSPTYLQGGYGYTF TGTGCCAGCAGCCCTACCTACCTACAGGGAGGCTATGGCTACACCTTC
- TRBJ1-1 many TRBV7-9 11 CASSLDTEAFF TGTGCCAGCAGCCTCGACACTGAAGCTTTCTTT
TRBD2 TRBJ2-1 large TRBV20-1 14 CSARDGTRRYEQFF TGCAGTGCTAGAGATGGGACTAGGCGGTATGAGCAGTTCTTC
TRBD1 TRBJ2-1 medium-sized TRBV4-2 19 CASSLRGLAAGGRYNEQFF TGTGCCAGCAGCCTACGCGGACTGGCGGCAGGGGGTCGTTACAATGAGCAGTTCTTC
- TRBJ2-3 few TRBV5-4 12 CASSSYTDTQYF TGTGCCAGCAGCTCATACACAGATACGCAGTATTTT
TRBD1 TRBJ2-7 medium-sized TRBV29-1 12 CSVEGQSYEQYF TGCAGCGTTGAGGGACAGTCCTACGAGCAGTACTTC
- TRBJ2-7 large TRBV20-1 11 CSARPLYEQYF TGCAGTGCTAGGCCCCTCTACGAGCAGTACTTC
- TRBJ2-7 medium-sized TRBV20-1 11 CSATRNYEQYF TGCAGTGCTACTAGAAACTACGAGCAGTACTTC
TRBD2 TRBJ2-1 medium-sized TRBV6-5 16 CASSYFRLAGDYEQFF TGTGCCAGCAGTTACTTTCGGCTAGCGGGAGACTATGAGCAGTTCTTC
TRBD2 TRBJ2-1 medium-sized TRBV28 15 CASSITSGVYNEQFF TGTGCCAGCAGTATCACTAGCGGGGTCTACAATGAGCAGTTCTTC
TRBD1 TRBJ2-2 many TRBV13 15 CASRPRGLGTGELFF TGTGCCAGCAGACCCAGGGGGCTAGGCACCGGGGAGCTGTTTTTT
TRBD1 TRBJ1-1 medium-sized TRBV20-1 14 CSARDGTGRTEAFF TGCAGTGCTAGAGATGGGACAGGGCGGACTGAAGCTTTCTTT
TRBD1 TRBJ2-7 - TRBV6-6 15 CASSYSGTDPYEQYF TGTGCCAGCAGTTACTCCGGGACAGATCCCTACGAGCAGTACTTC
- TRBJ1-1 - TRBV28 16 CASSLLSLGGATEAFF TGTGCCAGCAGTTTATTATCGTTGGGAGGGGCCACTGAAGCTTTCTTT
- TRBJ2-7 hyperexpanded TRBV13 15 CASSLGAGAVHEQYF TGTGCCAGCAGCTTAGGAGCAGGGGCGGTCCACGAGCAGTACTTC